The sequence of this T cell receptor (beta chain) was determined in a study of neurological immune-mediated disorders. This clonotype was counted many times. TCRdb independently ran MiXCR on the 5' RACE reads; one entry per CDR3 protein. The table has 35,000 to 40,000 distinct CDR3 sequences, 2.5% seen once. The CDR3 totals 14 residues. Germline loops: CDR1 SGHRS, CDR2 YFSETQ. V was pared by 4 bases and J by 6 bases, with 17 bases between. The V call is TRBV5-1, the J call TRBJ2-7; D perhaps matches TRBD1 (5 bases). Sample: PBMCs. This clonotype was obtained from a man aged 50-59 years with multiple sclerosis. The chain's CDR3 is CASSPYAGSREQYF. The CDR3 nucleotides read TGCGCCAGCAGCCCATACGCAGGGTCGCGCGAGCAGTACTTC.